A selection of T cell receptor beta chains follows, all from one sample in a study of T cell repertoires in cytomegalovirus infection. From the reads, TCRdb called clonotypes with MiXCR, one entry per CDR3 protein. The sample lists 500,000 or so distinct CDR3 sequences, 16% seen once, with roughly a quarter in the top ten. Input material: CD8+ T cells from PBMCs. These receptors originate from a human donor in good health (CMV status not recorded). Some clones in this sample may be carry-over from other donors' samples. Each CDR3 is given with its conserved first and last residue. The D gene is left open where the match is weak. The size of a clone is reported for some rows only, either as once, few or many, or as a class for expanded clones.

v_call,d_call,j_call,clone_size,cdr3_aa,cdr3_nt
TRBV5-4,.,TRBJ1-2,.,CASSTTENYGYTF,TGTGCCAGCAGCACTACAGAGAACTATGGCTACACCTTC
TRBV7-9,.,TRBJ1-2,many,CASSRGAAQGTF,TGTGCCAGCAGCCGGGGGGCCGCCCAGGGCACCTTC
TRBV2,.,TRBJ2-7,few,CASKKGDAYEQYF,TGTGCCAGTAAAAAGGGGGACGCCTACGAGCAGTACTTC
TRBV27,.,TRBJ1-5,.,CASSPQAGNQPQHF,TGTGCCAGCAGTCCCCAGGCGGGTAATCAGCCCCAGCATTTT
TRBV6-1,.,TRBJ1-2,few,CASSPTGGYTF,TGTGCCAGCAGCCCCACCGGCGGCTACACCTTC
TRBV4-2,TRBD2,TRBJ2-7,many,CASSQEREGSYEQYF,TGTGCCAGCAGCCAAGAGCGGGAGGGTTCCTACGAGCAGTACTTC
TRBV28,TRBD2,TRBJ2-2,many,CASSSGTTNLDTGELFF,TGTGCCAGCAGTTCCGGGACTACGAACCTGGACACCGGGGAGCTGTTTTTT
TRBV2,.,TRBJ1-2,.,CASSRLRDPYGYTF,TGTGCCAGCAGTCGGCTGAGGGACCCCTATGGCTACACCTTC
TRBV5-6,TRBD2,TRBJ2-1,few,CASSLGLAGGGSSYNEQFF,TGTGCCAGCAGCCTCGGACTAGCGGGGGGTGGCAGCTCCTACAATGAGCAGTTCTTC
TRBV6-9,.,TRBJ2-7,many,CASSYLGLALSYEQYF,TGTGCCAGCAGTTACTTGGGGCTAGCGCTCTCCTACGAGCAGTACTTC
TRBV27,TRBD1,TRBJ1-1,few,CASSLSLRRDRGEAFF,TGTGCCAGCAGTTTATCGCTGCGTCGGGACAGGGGTGAAGCTTTCTTT
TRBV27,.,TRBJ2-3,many,CASSLVKTDTQYF,TGTGCCAGCAGTTTAGTTAAGACAGATACGCAGTATTTT
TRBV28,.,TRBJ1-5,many,CASSNTGTADNQPQHF,TGTGCCAGCAGCAATACCGGCACAGCCGACAATCAGCCCCAGCATTTT
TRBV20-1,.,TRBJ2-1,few,CSALYNEQFF,TGCAGTGCCTTATACAATGAGCAGTTCTTC
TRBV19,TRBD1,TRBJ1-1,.,CASLRRGYQDTEAFF,TGTGCCAGCCTCCGCAGGGGGTATCAGGACACTGAAGCTTTCTTT
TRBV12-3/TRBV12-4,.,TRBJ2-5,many,CASSDGRQETQYF,TGTGCCAGCAGTGACGGACGGCAAGAGACCCAGTACTTC
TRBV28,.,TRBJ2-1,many,CASSLGSSSEQFF,TGTGCCAGCAGTTTGGGCTCCTCAAGTGAGCAGTTCTTC
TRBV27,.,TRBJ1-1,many,CASSFGQMNTEAFF,TGTGCCAGCAGTTTTGGGCAGATGAACACTGAAGCTTTCTTT
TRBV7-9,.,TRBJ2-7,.,CASSLWASETYEQYF,TGTGCCAGCAGCTTGTGGGCTAGCGAGACCTACGAGCAGTACTTC
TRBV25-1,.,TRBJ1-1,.,CASSENPNTEAFF,TGTGCCAGCAGTGAGAACCCCAACACTGAAGCTTTCTTT
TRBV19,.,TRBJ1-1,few,CASSIQSDTEAFF,TGTGCCAGTAGTATACAGAGCGACACTGAAGCTTTCTTT
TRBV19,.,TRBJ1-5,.,CASSTDRLGTEPQHF,TGTGCCAGTAGTACTGACCGTCTGGGGACGGAGCCCCAGCATTTT
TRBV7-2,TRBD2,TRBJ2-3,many,CASSLRVELAGGPRADTQYF,TGTGCCAGCAGCTTAAGAGTAGAACTAGCGGGAGGGCCGAGGGCAGATACGCAGTATTTT
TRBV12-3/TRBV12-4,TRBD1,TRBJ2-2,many,CASSLALGWDRNTGELFF,TGTGCCAGCAGTTTAGCCCTAGGATGGGACAGAAACACCGGGGAGCTGTTTTTT
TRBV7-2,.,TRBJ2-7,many,CASSLGTGTSYEQYF,TGTGCCAGCAGCTTAGGTACAGGGACCTCCTACGAGCAGTACTTC
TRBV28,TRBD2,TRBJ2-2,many,CASSSYMPPAGDDGRELFF,TGTGCCAGCAGTTCTTATATGCCCCCAGCGGGAGACGATGGTAGGGAGCTGTTTTTT
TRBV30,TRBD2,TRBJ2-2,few,CAWSLGLGAGELFF,TGTGCCTGGAGTTTGGGACTAGGTGCCGGGGAGCTGTTTTTT
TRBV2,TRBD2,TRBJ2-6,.,CASSALLAGNSGANVLTF,TGTGCCAGCAGTGCCCTACTAGCGGGGAACTCTGGGGCCAACGTCCTGACTTTC
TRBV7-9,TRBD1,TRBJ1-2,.,CASSPRTGQGADYGYTF,TGTGCCAGCAGCCCACGGACAGGACAGGGGGCTGACTATGGCTACACCTTC
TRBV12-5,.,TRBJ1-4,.,CASGSASTNEKLFF,TGTGCTAGTGGTTCCGCATCAACTAATGAAAAACTGTTTTTT
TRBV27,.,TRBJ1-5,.,CASSSSRLTRNQPQHF,TGTGCAAGCAGTTCATCTCGACTCACCAGAAATCAGCCCCAGCATTTT
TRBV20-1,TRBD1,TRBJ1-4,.,CSATGTGRKLFF,TGCAGTGCCACCGGGACAGGAAGAAAACTGTTTTTT
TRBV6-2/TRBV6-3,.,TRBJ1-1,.,CASSPDTLNTEAFF,TGTGCCAGCAGTCCGGACACTTTGAACACTGAAGCTTTCTTT
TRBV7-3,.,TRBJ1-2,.,CASSSTGPTGIRGYTF,TGTGCCAGCAGCTCAACCGGACCGACGGGCATCCGGGGCTACACCTTC
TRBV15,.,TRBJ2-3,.,CATRIAPETDVDTQYF,TGTGCCACCAGGATTGCCCCGGAGACAGACGTAGATACGCAGTATTTT
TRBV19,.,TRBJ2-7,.,CASSIGGQPSYEQYF,TGTGCCAGTAGTATAGGTGGACAGCCCTCCTACGAGCAGTACTTC
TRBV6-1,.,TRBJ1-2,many,CASSTSSELYGYTF,TGTGCCAGCAGTACTTCCTCCGAGCTCTATGGCTACACCTTC
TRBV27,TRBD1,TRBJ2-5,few,CASSLGTGGGETQYF,TGTGCCAGCAGTTTAGGGACAGGGGGCGGGGAGACCCAGTACTTC
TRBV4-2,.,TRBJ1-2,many,CASSQDSYGDYGYTF,TGTGCCAGCAGCCAAGATAGTTATGGGGACTATGGCTACACCTTC
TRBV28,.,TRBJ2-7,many,CASSFGDSRGRYEQYF,TGTGCCAGCAGTTTCGGGGACTCTCGGGGCCGCTACGAGCAGTACTTC
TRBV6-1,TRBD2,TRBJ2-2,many,CASRPPRIAGTGELFF,TGTGCCAGCAGACCGCCTAGGATAGCGGGAACCGGGGAGCTGTTTTTT
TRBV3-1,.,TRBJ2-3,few,CASSHTDSLLDSTDTQYF,TGTGCCAGCAGCCACACTGACTCCCTCCTTGATAGCACAGATACGCAGTATTTT